A single TCR beta chain is shown here with its context. Its antigen remains unknown. These data originate in a study of T-cell reconstitution after alpha-beta-depleted transplantation in children. Study-wide points: For some patients, TCRbeta diversity was high at day 60 because of recipient T cells and thymic progenitors that survived.

During its preparation, the TCRbeta library received unique molecular identifiers. One entry per CDR3 protein, called by TCRdb with MiXCR from the PCR reads. Altogether around 580,000 distinct CDR3 sequences are present, 23% being singletons, with the ten largest covering roughly an eighth. V dropped 6 bases and J dropped 0 bases, with 8 bases sitting between them. Germline CDR1 SGHVS, CDR2 FQNEAQ. This CDR3 is built from 14 residues. The chain recombines TRBV7-8 with TRBJ2-2; D is unresolved. This clonotype originated in a boy less than two years old who had a stem cell transplant for acute myeloid leukemia, so the T cells may come from the graft donor. The source material was PBMCs, mostly from graft donor cells, sampled 360 days after TCRalphabeta/CD19-depleted stem cell transplant. CDR3 region: CASRSTPNTGELFF. The CDR3 coding sequence is TGTGCCAGCAGGTCTACTCCGAACACCGGGGAGCTGTTTTTT. Using reference TRBV7-8 and TRBJ2-2 for the parts outside the CDR3, the full variable domain is GAGVSQSPRYKVAKRGQDVALRCDPISGHVSLFWYQQALGQGPEFLTYFQNEAQLDKSGLPSDRFFAERPEGSVSTLKIQRTQQEDSAVYLCASRSTPNTGELFFGEGSRLTVL.